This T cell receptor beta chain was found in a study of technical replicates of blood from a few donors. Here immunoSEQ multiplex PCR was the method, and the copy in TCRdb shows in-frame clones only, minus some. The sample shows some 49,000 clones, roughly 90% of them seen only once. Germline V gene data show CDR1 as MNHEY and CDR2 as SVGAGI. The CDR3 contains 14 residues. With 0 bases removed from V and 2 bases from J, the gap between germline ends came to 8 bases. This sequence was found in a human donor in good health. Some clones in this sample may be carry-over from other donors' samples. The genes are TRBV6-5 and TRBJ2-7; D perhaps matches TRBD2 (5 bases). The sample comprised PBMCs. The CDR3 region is CASSYSRAAYEQYF. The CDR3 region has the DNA TGTGCCAGCAGTTACTCGAGAGCGGCCTACGAGCAGTACTTC.